This T cell receptor (beta chain) was documented in a study of blood T cell repertoires in COVID-19. At the level of the study: COVID-19 samples, acute and convalescent, were from the United States, Italy and Spain. Nucleic acid was either cDNA or gDNA, and it came from T cells, B-cell-depleted T cells, or PBMCs.

The V segment lost 2 bases and the J segment 4 bases; nucleotides outside the gene matches: 5. CDR1 and CDR2 from the germline V gene are MDHEN and SYDVKM. This CDR3 has 15 residues. Authors' data handling: Researchers report that nucleated cell counts were estimated from reference gene primer amplification. Method: immunoSEQ multiplex PCR; TCRdb's copy keeps in-frame clones and lacks some. Clonal size and the V and J genes are those of that table, whereas D and trimming came from the DNA. The sample records more than 150,000 clones, around 81% being singletons. The chain links TRBV28 to TRBJ1-5, with 7 bases lining up with TRBD1. The source is a man aged 70 or older who had recovered from COVID-19. Sequences were obtained from peripheral blood. In DNA, the CDR3 is TGTGCCAGCAGTTTACCCGACAGGGAAAATCAGCCCCAGCATTTT. This sequence encodes CASSLPDRENQPQHF. Full variable domain (missing parts from reference TRBV28 and TRBJ1-5): DVKVTQSSRYLVKRTGEKVFLECVQDMDHENMFWYRQDPGLGLRLIYFSYDVKMKEKGDIPEGYSVSREKKERFSLILESASTNQTSMYLCASSLPDRENQPQHFGDGTRLSIL.